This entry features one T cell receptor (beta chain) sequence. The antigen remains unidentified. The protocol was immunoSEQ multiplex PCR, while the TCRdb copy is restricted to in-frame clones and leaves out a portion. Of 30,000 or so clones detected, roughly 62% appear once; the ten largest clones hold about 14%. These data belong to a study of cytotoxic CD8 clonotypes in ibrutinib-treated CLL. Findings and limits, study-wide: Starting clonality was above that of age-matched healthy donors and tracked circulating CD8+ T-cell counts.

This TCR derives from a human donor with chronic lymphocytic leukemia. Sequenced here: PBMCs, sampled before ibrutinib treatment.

CDR3 nucleotide sequence: TGTGCCAGCAGCCAGATAGTTGCGGGGGCCTACTACGAGCAGTACTTC. It translates to CASSQIVAGAYYEQYF. The V gene is TRBV5-4, the J gene TRBJ2-7; perhaps TRBD2 as D (7 bases). Germline values: CDR1 SGHNT, CDR2 YYREEE (reference sequence). The germline V and J ends were trimmed by 4 bases and 3 bases, with 20 bases remaining between them. There are 16 residues in the CDR3.